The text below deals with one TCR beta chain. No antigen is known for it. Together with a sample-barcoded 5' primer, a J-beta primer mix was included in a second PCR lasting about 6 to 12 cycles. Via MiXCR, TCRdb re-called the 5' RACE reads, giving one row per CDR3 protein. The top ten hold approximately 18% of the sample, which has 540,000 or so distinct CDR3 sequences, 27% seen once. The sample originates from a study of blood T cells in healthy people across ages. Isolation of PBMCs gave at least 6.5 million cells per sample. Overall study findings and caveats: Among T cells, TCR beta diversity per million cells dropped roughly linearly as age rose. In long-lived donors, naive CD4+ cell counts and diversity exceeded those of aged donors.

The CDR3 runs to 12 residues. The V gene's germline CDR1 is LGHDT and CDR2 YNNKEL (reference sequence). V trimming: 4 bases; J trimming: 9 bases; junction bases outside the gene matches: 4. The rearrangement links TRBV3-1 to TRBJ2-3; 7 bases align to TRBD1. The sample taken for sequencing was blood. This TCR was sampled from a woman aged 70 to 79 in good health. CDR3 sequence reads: CASSLRDRTQYF. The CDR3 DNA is TGTGCCAGCAGCCTGAGGGACAGAACGCAGTATTTT.